This T cell receptor (beta chain) is drawn from a study of T cells in Graves' hyperthyroidism and ophthalmopathy. Trimming cost V 7 bases and J 6 bases; bases outside gene matches: 13. The CDR3 covers 14 residues. CDR1 and CDR2 (germline): GTSNPN, SVGIG (reference sequence). This clonotype has more than one count but fewer than ten. Cells are PBMCs isolated from about 10 ml of fresh blood. TCR beta CDR3 sequences were amplified from RNA transcripts. With the HTBI primer set, the TCR CDR3 went through a first round of RT-PCR. MiXCR, applied by TCRdb to the multiplex PCR reads, yields one record per CDR3 protein. This table has roughly 570,000 distinct CDR3 sequences, approximately 15% appearing once.

This sequence was found in a woman in her thirties with Graves' hyperthyroidism. Sequencing was done on a sample of blood. The V gene is TRBV30, the J gene TRBJ2-7, with TRBD2 matching over 9 bases. This chain's CDR3 is CAYPGCSGSSEQYF. CDR3 nucleotides: TGTGCCTACCCGGGCTGTAGCGGGAGCTCCGAGCAGTACTTC.